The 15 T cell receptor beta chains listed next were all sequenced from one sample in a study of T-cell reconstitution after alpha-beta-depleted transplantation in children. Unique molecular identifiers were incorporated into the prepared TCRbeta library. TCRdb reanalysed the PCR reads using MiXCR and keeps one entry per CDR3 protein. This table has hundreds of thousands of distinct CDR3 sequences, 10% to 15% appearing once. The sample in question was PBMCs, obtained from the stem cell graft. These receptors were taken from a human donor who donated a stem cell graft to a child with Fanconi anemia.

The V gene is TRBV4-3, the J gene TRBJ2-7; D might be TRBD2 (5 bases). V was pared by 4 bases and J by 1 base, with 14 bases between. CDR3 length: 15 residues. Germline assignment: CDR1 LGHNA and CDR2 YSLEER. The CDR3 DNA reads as TGCGCCAGCAGCCCCTTAGCGTGGTTGTCCTACGAGCAGTACTTC. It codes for CASSPLAWLSYEQYF.

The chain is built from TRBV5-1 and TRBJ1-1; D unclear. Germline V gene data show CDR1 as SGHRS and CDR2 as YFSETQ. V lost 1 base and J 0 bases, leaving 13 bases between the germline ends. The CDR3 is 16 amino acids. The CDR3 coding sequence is TGCGCCAGCAGCTTGTATGCAGGAACCTTGAACACTGAAGCTTTCTTT. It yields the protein CASSLYAGTLNTEAFF.

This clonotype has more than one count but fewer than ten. The CDR3 DNA follows: TGTGCCAGCAGCAATCTAGGGGGGCCTCAGACTAAAGGTGGGCAAGAGACCCAGTACTTC. Its protein is CASSNLGGPQTKGGQETQYF. The genes are TRBV3-1 and TRBJ2-5, with D perhaps TRBD1 or TRBD2 (6 bases each). Germline V gene lookup returns CDR1 LGHDT and CDR2 YNNKEL (reference sequence). This CDR3 contains 20 residues. Trimming took off 5 bases at V and 2 bases at J, with 30 bases between the two ends.

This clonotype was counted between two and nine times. The CDR3 DNA follows: TGCAGCGTTGATTCTAGGTCGGATGAGCAGTTCTTC. Translating gives CSVDSRSDEQFF. The rearrangement joins TRBV29-1 to TRBJ2-1; D call uncertain. The CDR3 runs 12 residues. Germline V gene sequence: CDR1 SQVTM, CDR2 ANQGSEA. With 3 bases removed from V and 8 bases from J, the gap between germline ends came to 11 bases.

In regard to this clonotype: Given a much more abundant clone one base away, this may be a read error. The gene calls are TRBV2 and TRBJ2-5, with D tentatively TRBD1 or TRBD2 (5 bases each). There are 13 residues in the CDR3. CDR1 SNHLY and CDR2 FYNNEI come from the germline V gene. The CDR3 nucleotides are TGTGGCAGCAGTGGGGACGGAGGAGAGACCCAGTACTTC. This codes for CGSSGDGGETQYF.

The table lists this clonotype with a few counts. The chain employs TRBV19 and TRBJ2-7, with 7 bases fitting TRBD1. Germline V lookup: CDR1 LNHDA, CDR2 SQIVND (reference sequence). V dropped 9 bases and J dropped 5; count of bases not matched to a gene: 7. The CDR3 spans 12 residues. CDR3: CASSDRVDEQYF. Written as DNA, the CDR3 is TGTGCCAGCAGCGACAGGGTCGACGAGCAGTACTTC.

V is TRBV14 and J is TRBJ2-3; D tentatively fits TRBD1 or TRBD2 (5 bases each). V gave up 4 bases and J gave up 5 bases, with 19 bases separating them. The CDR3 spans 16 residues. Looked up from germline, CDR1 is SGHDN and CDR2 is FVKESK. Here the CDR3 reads CASSLRITGTGDTQYF. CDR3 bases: TGTGCCAGCAGCCTCCGAATTACGGGGACGGGAGATACGCAGTATTTT.

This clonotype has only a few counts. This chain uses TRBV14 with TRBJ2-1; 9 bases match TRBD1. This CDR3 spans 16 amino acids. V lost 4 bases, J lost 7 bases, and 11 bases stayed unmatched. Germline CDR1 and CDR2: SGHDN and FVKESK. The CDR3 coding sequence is TGTGCCAGCAGCCGATTGCCGGGACAGGGCAGGAATGAGCAGTTCTTC. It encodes CASSRLPGQGRNEQFF.

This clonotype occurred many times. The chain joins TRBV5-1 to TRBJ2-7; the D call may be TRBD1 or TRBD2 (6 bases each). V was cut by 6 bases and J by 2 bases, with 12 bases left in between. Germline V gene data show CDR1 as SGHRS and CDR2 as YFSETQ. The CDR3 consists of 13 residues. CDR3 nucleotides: TGCGCCAGCACGGCGGAGGGGGCCTACGAGCAGTACTTC. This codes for CASTAEGAYEQYF.

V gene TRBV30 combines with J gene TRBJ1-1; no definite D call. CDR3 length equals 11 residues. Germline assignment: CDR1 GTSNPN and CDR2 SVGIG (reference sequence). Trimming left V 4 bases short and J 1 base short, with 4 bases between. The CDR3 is CAWIGNTEAFF. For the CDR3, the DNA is TGTGCCTGGATAGGGAACACTGAAGCTTTCTTT.

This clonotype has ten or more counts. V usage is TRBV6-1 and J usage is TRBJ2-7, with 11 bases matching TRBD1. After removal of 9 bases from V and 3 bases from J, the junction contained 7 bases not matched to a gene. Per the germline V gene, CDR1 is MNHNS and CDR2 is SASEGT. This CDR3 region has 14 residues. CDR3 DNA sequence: TGTGCCAGTGCCAGGACAGGGGGCTACTACGAGCAGTACTTC. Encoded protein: CASARTGGYYEQYF.

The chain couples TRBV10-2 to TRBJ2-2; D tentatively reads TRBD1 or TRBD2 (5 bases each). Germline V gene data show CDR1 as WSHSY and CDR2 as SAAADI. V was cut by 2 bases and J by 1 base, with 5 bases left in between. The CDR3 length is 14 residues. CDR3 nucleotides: TGCGCCAGCAGTGAGGGGGGGAACACCGGGGAGCTGTTTTTT. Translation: CASSEGGNTGELFF.

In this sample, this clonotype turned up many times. The DNA of the CDR3 is TGTGCCAGCAGTTCTAAGGGGATCACTGAAGCTTTCTTT. It translates to CASSSKGITEAFF. This rearrangement joins TRBV12-3 or TRBV12-4 to TRBJ1-1, with D maybe TRBD1 (5 bases). The CDR3 totals 13 residues. Trimming took off 4 bases at V and 4 bases at J, with 10 bases between the two ends.

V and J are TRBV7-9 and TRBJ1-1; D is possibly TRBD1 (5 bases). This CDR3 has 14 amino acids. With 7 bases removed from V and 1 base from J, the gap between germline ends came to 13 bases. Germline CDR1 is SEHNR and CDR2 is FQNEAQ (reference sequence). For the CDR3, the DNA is TGTGCCAGCATAAGGGGTGGCGGGAACACTGAAGCTTTCTTT. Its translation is CASIRGGGNTEAFF.

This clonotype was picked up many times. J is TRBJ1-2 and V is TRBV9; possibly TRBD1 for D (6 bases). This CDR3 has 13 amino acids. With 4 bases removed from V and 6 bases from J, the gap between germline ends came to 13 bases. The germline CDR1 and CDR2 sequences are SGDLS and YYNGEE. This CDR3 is CASSPRTDHGYTF. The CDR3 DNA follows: TGTGCCAGCAGCCCCCGGACAGACCATGGCTACACCTTC.